The sequence of this T cell receptor beta chain was determined in a study of T cells in Graves' hyperthyroidism and ophthalmopathy. The study's findings and limits: Ophthalmopathy got predicted by the model a median about six months before its onset. Among clonotypes expanded in thyroid above 0.001, most were also found in blood.

RNA transcripts served as the template for amplifying TCR beta CDR3 regions. The HTBI primer set served for first-round RT-PCR of the TCR CDR3. MiXCR, applied by TCRdb to the multiplex PCR reads, yields one record per CDR3 protein. The sample has hundreds of thousands of distinct CDR3 sequences; less than 45% are singletons. Diagnoses were made from clinical symptoms, serum measures (thyroxine and TRAb), thyroid ultrasound and orbital computed tomography. The V end was cut by 5 bases, the J end by 1 base, with 12 bases between. Germline V lookup: CDR1 SGHAT, CDR2 FQNNGV. The CDR3 sequence is 14 residues long. This clonotype was seen only a few times. Its antigen is unidentified.

The chain employs TRBV11-2 and TRBJ2-7; D call uncertain. Sequenced sample: peripheral blood or thyroid tissue (not recorded which). This clonotype was sampled from an adult man with Graves' disease, either hyperthyroidism or ophthalmopathy (not recorded which). As DNA, the CDR3 is TGTGCCAGCAGCCAAGACGGCTGGTCCTACGAGCAGTACTTC. Translation gives CASSQDGWSYEQYF.